This paragraph reports one T cell receptor (beta chain). Its antigen is not identified. This entry is derived from a study of cytomegalovirus exposure and HLA in healthy donors. About the research overall: The use of the same platform for the 130 or so validation repertoires and the 650 to 850 first-cohort repertoires was reported by a later analysis. The study's findings and limits: Through in vitro validation, three CMV-associated chains were shown to be specific for CMV antigens. Most observed TCR sequences were rare, whereas some public TCRs were detected in many donors. Published work reported that the classifier diagnosed cytomegalovirus status with high specificity and sensitivity.

The CDR3 loop spans 13 amino acids. Germline CDR1 is SQVTM and CDR2 is ANQGSEA. Deletions cut 1 base from V and 2 bases from J, with 8 bases between. TCRdb's copy holds only in-frame clones and misses some; the assay was immunoSEQ multiplex PCR. This sample carries about 98,000 clones, 70% to 90% of them seen once, and the ten largest clones take about 4%. The receptor comes from a woman in her 30s in good health and CMV-seronegative. Material: PBMCs. V and J are TRBV29-1 and TRBJ2-5; D gene ambiguous. Written as DNA, the CDR3 is TGCAGCGTTGAAGTAGGCGGTCAAGAGACCCAGTACTTC. Translated, it gives CSVEVGGQETQYF.